The T cell receptor beta chain under discussion was sequenced for a study of CD8 T cells in ankylosing spondylitis. Study results and caveats: Made up of several highly homologous variants, a TCR beta motif appeared characteristic of ankylosing spondylitis blood.

TCRdb re-derived calls from the 5' RACE reads in MiXCR, one entry per CDR3 protein. The sample has roughly 490,000 distinct CDR3 sequences, approximately 5.3% seen once. The CDR3 sequence is 15 residues long. V was shortened by 4 bases and J by 0 bases, with 10 bases between the two germline ends. Germline CDR1 and CDR2: LGHNA and YNFKEQ. This clonotype showed up many times. Its antigen remains unidentified. The sequence derives from a male donor with ankylosing spondylitis. The genes are TRBV4-2 and TRBJ1-5; D unclear. Sequenced input: blood, either unsorted or a sorted T cell fraction (not recorded which). This CDR3 is CASSLSQNSNQPQHF. The CDR3 DNA sequence: TGTGCCAGCAGCCTTTCCCAGAATAGCAATCAGCCCCAGCATTTT.